The 11 T cell receptor beta chains reported below all come from one sample, sequenced in a study of glioma-infiltrating T cells. Using RNA template, CDR3s of TCR alpha and beta were amplified with iRepertoire arm-PCR. TCRdb re-called the multiplex PCR reads with MiXCR, one entry per CDR3 protein. The sample has approximately 190,000 distinct CDR3 sequences; approximately 30% are singletons. The material sequenced was glioma tissue, nonneoplastic brain tissue, or PBMCs (not recorded which). The receptors derive from a human donor with low-grade glioma or glioblastoma, undergoing nonglioma brain surgery, or in good health (not recorded which).

This clonotype was counted many times. This may be a read error: a much more frequent sequence differs by one nucleotide. The chain couples TRBV25-1 to TRBJ1-5; D perhaps matches TRBD1 (5 bases). Per germline, CDR1 MGHDK and CDR2 SYGVNS. This CDR3 contains 16 residues. V was cut by 3 bases and J by 4 bases, with 16 bases left in between. Written as DNA, the CDR3 is TGTGCCAGCAGTGATTCTGGGGGAGACATAAATCAGCCCCAGCATTTT. This gives the protein CASSDSGGDINQPQHF.

In this sample, this clonotype turned up a few times. The rearrangement uses TRBV2 and TRBJ2-5, with 10 bases lining up with TRBD1. V was clipped by 4 bases and J by 5 bases; unmatched bases: 10. Per the germline V gene, CDR1 is SNHLY and CDR2 is FYNNEI. This CDR3 is built from 16 residues. CDR3 sequence reads: CASSADGTGAGETQYF. For the CDR3, the DNA is TGTGCCAGCAGTGCTGACGGGACAGGGGCAGGGGAGACCCAGTACTTC.

This clonotype was recorded at least ten times. V usage is TRBV19 and J usage is TRBJ1-5; a weak D match, TRBD1 (6 bases). V was shortened by 6 bases and J by 0 bases, with 12 bases between the two germline ends. CDR1 is LNHDA and CDR2 is SQIVND in the germline V gene (reference sequence). The CDR3 has 15 amino acids. The CDR3 loop is CASRWGTNSNQPQHF. In DNA form, the CDR3 reads TGTGCCAGTAGATGGGGGACAAATAGCAATCAGCCCCAGCATTTT. The complete variable domain, with remaining parts taken from reference TRBV19 and TRBJ1-5, reads DGGITQSPKYLFRKEGQNVTLSCEQNLNHDAMYWYRQDPGQGLRLIYYSQIVNDFQKGDIAEGYSVSREKKESFPLTVTSAQKNPTAFYLCASRWGTNSNQPQHFGDGTRLSIL.

This clonotype is deemed medium-sized (0.01 to 0.1%). V gene TRBV6-1 combines with J gene TRBJ2-3, with 8 bases lining up with TRBD2. The CDR3 loop spans 14 amino acids. Germline V gives CDR1 MNHNS, CDR2 SASEGT. V shed 6 bases and J 2 bases; nucleotides not matched to a gene: 4. The CDR3 loop reads CASSTSGTTDTQYF. CDR3 sequence (DNA): TGTGCCAGCAGCACTAGCGGAACCACAGATACGCAGTATTTT.

This chain connects TRBV12-3 or TRBV12-4 to TRBJ1-5; D call uncertain. V lost 6 bases and J lost 0, with 6 bases in between. CDR3 length: 13 residues. The CDR3 region is CASRSLSNQPQHF. DNA for the CDR3: TGTGCCAGCAGGTCACTTAGCAATCAGCCCCAGCATTTT.

A few counts support this clonotype. A much larger clone lies one base from this, so it may be a read error. The chain is built from TRBV6-4 and TRBJ1-1; D is perhaps TRBD1 (5 bases). The germline CDR1 and CDR2 sequences are MRHNA and SNTAGT. Trimming shortened V by 11 bases and J by 3 bases, and 16 bases separated the two germline ends. The CDR3 loop spans 13 amino acids. The CDR3 DNA follows: TGTGCCGGCTCCAGGGAAGAGGACACTGAAGCTTTCTTT. It translates to CAGSREEDTEAFF.

This clonotype was seen a handful of times. The chain combines TRBV19 with TRBJ2-3; 11 bases agree with TRBD2. The CDR3 is made up of 15 amino acids. V was clipped by 5 bases and J by 8 bases; unmatched bases: 9. Germline assignment: CDR1 LNHDA and CDR2 SQIVND (reference sequence). Written as DNA, the CDR3 is TGTGCCAGTAGTCCAACCGGGACTAGCGGTGGTACGCAGTATTTT. It translates to CASSPTGTSGGTQYF.

The chain joins TRBV20-1 to TRBJ1-5, with D unresolved. V lost 6 bases and J 6 bases, leaving 18 bases between the germline ends. The CDR3 loop spans 14 amino acids. Per germline, CDR1 DFQATT and CDR2 SNEGSKA (reference sequence). CDR3 in DNA: TGCAGTGCCGGCCCCGTTGTTCGCCCTCAGCCCCAGCATTTT. Protein: CSAGPVVRPQPQHF.

In its sample, this clonotype was seen many times. The V gene is TRBV20-1, the J gene TRBJ2-3; D possibly uses TRBD1 or TRBD2 (5 bases each). The CDR3 sequence is 15 residues long. V shed 0 bases and J shed 5 bases, with 15 bases lying between them. The germline V gene has CDR1 DFQATT and CDR2 SNEGSKA (reference sequence). DNA for the CDR3: TGCAGTGCTAGAGATGGCCAGGGAGTCATAGATACGCAGTATTTT. Translation gives CSARDGQGVIDTQYF.

Concerning this clonotype itself: One base away lies a much larger clone, so this may be a sequencing read error. The V and J genes are TRBV5-5 and TRBJ1-5; no reliable D call. Trimming stripped 4 bases from V and 2 bases from J, with 10 bases between. Per germline, CDR1 SGHKS and CDR2 YYEKEE (reference sequence). This CDR3 spans 14 amino acids. The CDR3 here is CASSPVQRNQPQHF. The CDR3 bases are TGTGCCAGCAGCCCGGTACAGCGCAATCAGCCCCAGCATTTT.

This clonotype has a count of ten or more. The chain combines TRBV2 with TRBJ2-3; no clear D. Trimming removed 2 bases from V and 3 bases from J, with 9 bases in between. The length of the CDR3 is 14 residues. Germline lookup yields CDR1 SNHLY and CDR2 FYNNEI. The CDR3 region is CASSETATTDTQYF. DNA for the CDR3: TGTGCCAGCAGTGAAACTGCCACTACAGATACGCAGTATTTT.